The 14 T cell receptor beta chains reported below all come from one sample, sequenced in a study of T cell repertoires in cytomegalovirus infection. TCRdb ran MiXCR on the reads and lists one entry per CDR3 protein. Among about a million distinct CDR3 sequences listed, around a third were seen once. These receptors have no known antigen. Sequencing was performed on cultured CD8+ T cells from PBMCs, taken from culture after CMV antigen stimulation. The receptors come from a human donor in good health (CMV status not recorded). Some clones in this sample may be carry-over from other donors' samples.

V usage is TRBV6-5 and J usage is TRBJ1-2; 9 bases are shared with TRBD1. In germline, CDR1 is MNHEY, CDR2 SVGAGI. CDR3 length equals 13 residues. Unmatched junction bases numbered 3, after V lost 2 bases and J lost 8 bases. DNA of the CDR3: TGTGCCAGCAGTTACGGGACAGGGCGCGGCTACACCTTC. Protein sequence: CASSYGTGRGYTF.

The V call is TRBV15, the J call TRBJ2-1, with D hard to call. V shed 1 base and J shed 4 bases, with 11 bases lying between them. Germline lookup yields CDR1 LNHNV and CDR2 YYDKDF (reference sequence). CDR3 length: 15 amino acids. CDR3 nucleotide sequence: TGTGCCACCAGCAGAGCAAGACGGAATTACAATGAGCAGTTCTTC. Its translation is CATSRARRNYNEQFF.

The V and J genes are TRBV29-1 and TRBJ2-3; D is perhaps TRBD1 (6 bases). Germline loops: CDR1 SQVTM, CDR2 ANQGSEA. The V and J ends lost 1 base and 0 bases respectively, with 26 bases between them. This CDR3 has 20 residues. The CDR3 here is CSVEAIGSNSGVSSTDTQYF. CDR3 coding DNA: TGCAGCGTTGAAGCGATAGGTTCTAATTCAGGGGTCTCTAGCACAGATACGCAGTATTTT.

The chain is built from TRBV27 and TRBJ1-3, with TRBD1 matching over 9 bases. Germline CDR1 reads MNHEY; CDR2 reads SMNVEV (reference sequence). V was pared by 5 bases and J by 0 bases, with 8 bases of the junction left unmatched. This CDR3 is built from 17 residues. The CDR3, as DNA: TGTGCCAGCAGTCCTTTCCCGGGACAGGGCTCTGGAAACACCATATATTTT. Translating gives CASSPFPGQGSGNTIYF.

The chain uses TRBV7-6 and TRBJ2-4, with 7 bases aligning to TRBD2. CDR3 length: 16 residues. Germline-derived CDR1 and CDR2 are SGHVS and FNYEAQ. Trimming cost V 2 bases and J 1 base; bases outside gene matches: 5. CDR3 sequence (DNA): TGTGCCAGCAGCTTAAGCGGGATGGGGGCCAAAAACATTCAGTACTTC. This sequence encodes CASSLSGMGAKNIQYF. The full variable domain, completed using reference TRBV7-6 and TRBJ2-4, is GAGVSQSPRYKVTKRGQDVALRCDPISGHVSLYWYRQALGQGPEFLTYFNYEAQQDKSGLPNDRFSAERPEGSISTLTIQRTEQRDSAMYRCASSLSGMGAKNIQYFGAGTRLSVL.

This chain joins TRBV20-1 and TRBJ2-2; 7 bases are a match to TRBD2. This CDR3 is 14 amino acids long. Germline loops: CDR1 DFQATT, CDR2 SNEGSKA (reference sequence). V shed 0 bases and J 5 bases; nucleotides not matched to a gene: 3. CDR3 DNA sequence: TGCAGTGCTAGAGATCCGGGGGGTACCGGGGAGCTGTTTTTT. Its protein product is CSARDPGGTGELFF.

The chain has TRBV6-1 and TRBJ2-1; 8 bases are shared with TRBD2. Germline V lookup: CDR1 MNHNS, CDR2 SASEGT. Trimming at V came to 5 bases and at J to 0 bases, leaving 12 bases not matched to a gene. The CDR3 totals 18 residues. CDR3 bases: TGTGCCAGCAGTCCTAGGGGTAGCGGGACGAGCTCCTACAATGAGCAGTTCTTC. This encodes CASSPRGSGTSSYNEQFF.

This clonotype was recorded at least ten times. The rearrangement uses TRBV12-3 or TRBV12-4 and TRBJ1-2; the match to TRBD1 covers 9 bases. Losses at the gene ends were 6 bases for V and 0 bases for J; bases not matched to a gene: 11. This CDR3 is 17 amino acids long. CDR3 nucleotides: TGTGCCAGCAGCTCTAAAAGGGACAGGGATCCTAACTATGGCTACACCTTC. Amino acid sequence: CASSSKRDRDPNYGYTF.

This chain uses TRBV5-4 with TRBJ1-6, with TRBD1 identical over 11 bases. CDR1 is SGHNT, CDR2 YYREEE, per germline (reference sequence). This CDR3 is built from 16 residues. With V trimmed by 4 bases and J by 12 bases, 12 bases remained unmatched. CDR3 nucleotide sequence: TGTGCCAGCAGCCTCCCGGACAGGGGGCCCTTGATACCCCTCCACTTT. It translates to CASSLPDRGPLIPLHF.

This clonotype was detected a few times. The rearrangement uses TRBV5-6 and TRBJ1-6, with 9 positions matching TRBD1. CDR3 length: 15 residues. The V gene end was trimmed by 0 bases and the J gene end by 17 bases; junction bases not matched to a gene: 12. The V gene's germline CDR1 is SGHDT and CDR2 YYEEEE. The CDR3 is CASSLGTGGGQGIHF. The DNA of the CDR3 is TGTGCCAGCAGCTTGGGAACAGGGGGCGGACAGGGCATCCACTTT.

This clonotype was seen only a few times. The chain carries TRBV20-1 and TRBJ1-5; 10 bases agree with TRBD1. CDR1 and CDR2 from the germline V gene are DFQATT and SNEGSKA (reference sequence). This CDR3 has 16 residues. V lost 6 bases and J lost 2; bases outside the gene matches: 10. The CDR3 nucleotides are TGCAGTGCGACGGGACAGGGGCCGCTACGCAATCAGCCCCAGCATTTT. This sequence encodes CSATGQGPLRNQPQHF.

This chain joins TRBV4-1 and TRBJ2-3, with 9 positions matching TRBD2. With 1 base clipped from V and 4 bases from J, the junction kept 9 bases outside the gene matches. There are 17 residues in the CDR3. From germline, CDR1 is MGHRA and CDR2 YSYEKL. The CDR3 loop reads CASSQASLAGISDTQYF. CDR3 DNA sequence: TGCGCCAGCAGCCAAGCGAGTCTAGCGGGGATTTCAGATACGCAGTATTTT.

This CDR3 is CASSDSTVTSNQPQHF. CDR3 DNA: TGTGCCAGCAGTGATTCTACAGTAACTAGCAATCAGCCCCAGCATTTT. The chain links TRBV6-1 to TRBJ1-5; no clear D gene. Deletions cut 3 bases from V and 0 bases from J, with 12 bases between. Per germline, CDR1 MNHNS and CDR2 SASEGT. The CDR3 runs 16 residues.

V gene TRBV4-3 combines with J gene TRBJ1-5; tentatively, D is TRBD1 (5 bases). The germline V gene has CDR1 LGHNA and CDR2 YSLEER. The CDR3 is made up of 17 amino acids. Trimming left V 0 bases short and J 1 base short, with 13 bases between. This CDR3 reads CASSQDHPGRSNQPQHF. DNA for the CDR3: TGCGCCAGCAGCCAAGATCACCCGGGACGGAGCAATCAGCCCCAGCATTTT.